A single sample gave rise to the 17 T cell receptor beta chains below, sequenced in a study of cytomegalovirus exposure and HLA in healthy donors. The PCR ran on 60 Vbeta and 13 Jbeta primers. Produced via immunoSEQ multiplex PCR; TCRdb's table is partial and in-frame only. The table has approximately 190,000 clones, more than 70% seen once; the top ten hold under 2%. The source material was PBMCs. These receptor sequences come from a man aged 35 to 55 in good health and CMV-seropositive.

This clone was counted between two and nine times. In nucleotides, the CDR3 is TGTGCCAGCAGCGTAGGTGGCGGGAGTGACTACAATGAGCAGTTCTTC. It is translated as CASSVGGGSDYNEQFF. The chain carries TRBV9 and TRBJ2-1; 7 nucleotides agree with TRBD2. The CDR3 is 16 residues long. Trimming at V came to 0 bases and at J to 3 bases, leaving 6 bases not matched to a gene. In germline, CDR1 is SGDLS, CDR2 YYNGEE.

The chain joins TRBV10-2 to TRBJ2-3; 11 bases are a match to TRBD2. J gave up 4 bases and V 2 bases, and 14 bases lay outside the gene matches. The CDR3 has 19 residues. The germline gives CDR1 WSHSY, CDR2 SAAADI. CDR3 region: CASSEPATTSGRSPDTQYF. CDR3 DNA sequence: TGCGCCAGCAGTGAGCCAGCTACTACTAGCGGGAGAAGCCCAGATACGCAGTATTTT.

J is TRBJ2-4 and V is TRBV13; 8 bases fit TRBD1. This CDR3 is built from 15 residues. V shed 4 bases, J shed 5 bases, and the junction held 7 bases outside the gene matches. Germline lookup yields CDR1 PRHDT and CDR2 FYEKMQ (reference sequence). CDR3 bases: TGTGCCAGCAGCTCCTACGGACAGGGCGAAAACATTCAGTACTTC. Protein: CASSSYGQGENIQYF.

The rearrangement uses TRBV6-1 and TRBJ1-3, with D possibly TRBD1 on 5 matching bases. The V gene's germline CDR1 is MNHNS and CDR2 SASEGT. This CDR3 comprises 15 residues. Trimming pared 1 base from V and 0 bases from J, leaving 7 bases between. CDR3 in DNA: TGTGCCAGCAGTGAAGTTCAGGGCTCTGGAAACACCATATATTTT. Its protein product is CASSEVQGSGNTIYF.

The chain combines TRBV5-8 with TRBJ2-5, with D tentatively TRBD1 (5 bases). Per germline, CDR1 SGHTS and CDR2 YDEGEE. V lost 5 bases and J lost 2, with 13 bases in between. The CDR3 runs 14 residues. CDR3: CASRPWTSQETQYF. For the CDR3, the DNA is TGTGCCAGCAGACCGTGGACATCGCAAGAGACCCAGTACTTC.

V and J are TRBV7-2 and TRBJ2-5, with D perhaps matching TRBD2 (6 bases). The DNA end is more similar to TRBJ2-7, so the J call may be wrong. This CDR3 is 13 amino acids long. Germline CDR1 SGHTA, CDR2 FQGNSA. The CDR3 DNA reads TGTGCCAGCAGCTTAGGCCCGGGAGACGAGCAGTACTTC. Residues: CASSLGPGDEQYF.

The rearrangement links TRBV27 to TRBJ1-4, with 9 bases matching TRBD1. V shed 8 bases and J 5 bases; nucleotides not matched to a gene: 3. This CDR3 contains 13 residues. CDR1 and CDR2 from the germline V gene are MNHEY and SMNVEV (reference sequence). The CDR3 sequence is CASGGQGNEKLFF. CDR3 DNA: TGTGCCAGCGGAGGACAGGGGAATGAAAAACTGTTTTTT.

The genes are TRBV2 and TRBJ2-2; D is uncertain. CDR3 length equals 13 residues. Trimming stripped 6 bases from V and 5 bases from J, with 10 bases between. Germline V lookup: CDR1 SNHLY, CDR2 FYNNEI. DNA for the CDR3: TGTGCCAGCAGATTACATACGACCGGGGAGCTGTTTTTT. It codes for CASRLHTTGELFF.

The gene calls are TRBV18 and TRBJ2-7; 7 bases map to TRBD1. The trim removed 3 bases at V and 5 bases at J, leaving 7 bases unmatched. CDR3 length equals 14 residues. Germline assignment: CDR1 KGHSH and CDR2 LQKENI. The CDR3 loop is CASSPTGVENEQYF. The CDR3, as DNA: TGTGCCAGCTCACCCACAGGGGTGGAGAACGAGCAGTACTTC. Combining the CDR3 with reference TRBV18 and TRBJ2-7 gives the whole variable domain NAGVMQNPRHLVRRRGQEARLRCSPMKGHSHVYWYRQLPEEGLKFMVYLQKENIIDESGMPKERFSAEFPKEGPSILRIQQVVRGDSAAYFCASSPTGVENEQYFGPGTRLTVT.

With regard to this clone: Other DNA sequences in the same sample also yield this CDR3. The gene calls are TRBV6-5 and TRBJ1-2; the D gene is possibly TRBD1 (5 bases). Trimming stripped 5 bases from V and 3 bases from J, with 13 bases between. The CDR3 contains 14 residues. The V gene's germline CDR1 is MNHEY and CDR2 SVGAGI. The CDR3 nucleotides are TGTGCCAGCAGTCCTGGGGGGACGGACTATGGCTACACCTTC. The encoded protein is CASSPGGTDYGYTF.

This chain joins TRBV6-1 and TRBJ1-5; D possibly corresponds to TRBD1 (6 bases). Trimming stripped 4 bases from V and 15 bases from J, with 16 bases between. The CDR3 sequence is 12 residues long. CDR1 and CDR2 (germline): MNHNS, SASEGT. The CDR3 region is CASSAAGQPRHF. The CDR3 coding sequence is TGTGCCAGCAGTGCGGCCGGACAGCCCAGGCATTTT.

V and J are TRBV5-4 and TRBJ2-7; 8 nucleotides match TRBD2. CDR1 is SGHNT and CDR2 is YYREEE in the germline V gene (reference sequence). The J segment lost 2 bases and the V segment lost 2 bases, leaving 6 bases of the junction unmatched. This CDR3 has 15 amino acids. CDR3 sequence (DNA): TGTGCCAGCAGCTTTGGACTAGCACGGCCCTACGAGCAGTACTTC. Protein: CASSFGLARPYEQYF.

The V call is TRBV10-3, the J call TRBJ2-3, with 10 bases aligning to TRBD2. The junction had 4 bases not matched to a gene; V was cut back by 0 bases and J by 1 base. Germline V lookup: CDR1 ENHRY, CDR2 SYGVKD. The CDR3 totals 17 residues. CDR3 sequence reads: CAISESLAGGRTDTQYF. DNA of the CDR3: TGTGCCATCAGTGAGTCCTTAGCGGGAGGCCGCACAGATACGCAGTATTTT.

The J gene is TRBJ2-7, the V gene TRBV6-1; D is ambiguous. V lost 7 bases and J 5 bases, leaving 9 bases between the germline ends. Germline V gives CDR1 MNHNS, CDR2 SASEGT. The CDR3 is made up of 11 amino acids. This CDR3 is CASTWSDEQYF. The CDR3 region has the DNA TGTGCCAGCACATGGAGCGACGAGCAGTACTTC.

J is TRBJ2-4 and V is TRBV19; tentatively, D is TRBD2 (5 bases). Looked up from germline, CDR1 is LNHDA and CDR2 is SQIVND (reference sequence). The CDR3 extends over 15 amino acids. V dropped 2 bases and J dropped 3 bases, with 11 bases sitting between them. The CDR3 reads CASSIWEMGKNIQYF. In nucleotides, the CDR3 is TGTGCCAGTAGTATATGGGAGATGGGCAAAAACATTCAGTACTTC.

This chain links TRBV2 with TRBJ2-2, with TRBD1 identical over 10 bases. Unmatched junction bases numbered 9, after V lost 6 bases and J lost 5 bases. Germline values: CDR1 SNHLY, CDR2 FYNNEI. The CDR3 has 16 residues. Here the CDR3 reads CASRPTGGAGTGELFF. CDR3 bases: TGTGCCAGCAGGCCGACAGGGGGCGCGGGTACCGGGGAGCTGTTTTTT.

V gene TRBV6-6 combines with J gene TRBJ2-1, with TRBD2 matching 14 bases. The germline CDR1 and CDR2 sequences are MNHNY and SVGAGI (reference sequence). V shed 10 bases and J 7 bases; nucleotides not matched to a gene: 9. The CDR3 is 15 amino acids. The CDR3 bases are TGTGCCATTGTGGGGGGACTAGCGGGAGTTAATGAGCAGTTCTTC. It yields the protein CAIVGGLAGVNEQFF.